This T cell receptor (beta chain) emerged from a study of T cell responses to AZD1222 COVID-19 vaccine. General study points: Spike was spanned by vaccine-associated CD4 TCRs, which were dominant at 160-218 and 743-854. Donors, mostly white British, included more females; clonal diversity was possibly underestimated.

For this clone: What it recognizes is unknown.

The CDR3 extends over 13 amino acids. Deletions cut 1 base from V and 6 bases from J, with 6 bases between. Profiling relied on immunoSEQ multiplex PCR, and the TCRdb table lists in-frame clones only, not all of them. In the table there are fewer than 150,000 clones, 85% to 90% of which are singletons. The receptor's source is an adult in good health. The chain links TRBV12-3 or TRBV12-4 to TRBJ2-2; no clear D gene. Sequences were derived from peripheral blood, sampled on day 0 of AZD1222 vaccination. The DNA for the CDR3 is TGTGCCAGCAGTTTAGGGTTACCCGGGGAGCTGTTTTTT. It translates to CASSLGLPGELFF.